Sequencing of this T cell receptor beta chain was carried out in a study of technical replicates of blood from several donors. Per the germline V gene, CDR1 is SGHNT and CDR2 is YYREEE (reference sequence). Trimming took 4 bases from V and 3 from J, leaving 11 bases between them. The CDR3 runs 13 residues. Sequencing used immunoSEQ multiplex PCR; TCRdb keeps in-frame clones, though not all of them. The sample contains under 100,000 clones, 65% to 90% of which appear only once. The sequence came from a human donor in good health. Some clones in this sample may be carry-over from other donors' samples. V and J are TRBV5-4 and TRBJ2-7; D unclear. Sequenced: PBMCs. Here the CDR3 reads CASSPWRGYEQYF. Here the CDR3 DNA reads TGTGCCAGCAGCCCGTGGAGAGGCTACGAGCAGTACTTC.